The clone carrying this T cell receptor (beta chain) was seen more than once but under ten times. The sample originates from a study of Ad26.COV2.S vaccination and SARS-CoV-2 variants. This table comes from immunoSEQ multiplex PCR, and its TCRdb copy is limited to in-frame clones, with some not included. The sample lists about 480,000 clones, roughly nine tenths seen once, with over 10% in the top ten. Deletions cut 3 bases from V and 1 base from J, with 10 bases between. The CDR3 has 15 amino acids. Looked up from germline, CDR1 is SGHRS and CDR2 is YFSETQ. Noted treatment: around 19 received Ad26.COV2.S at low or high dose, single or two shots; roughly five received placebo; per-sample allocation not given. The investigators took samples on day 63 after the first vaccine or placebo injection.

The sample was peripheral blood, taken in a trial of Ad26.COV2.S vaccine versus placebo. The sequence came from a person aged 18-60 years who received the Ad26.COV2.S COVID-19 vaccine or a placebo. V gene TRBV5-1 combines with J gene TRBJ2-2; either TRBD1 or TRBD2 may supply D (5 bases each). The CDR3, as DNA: TGCGCCAGCAGCTCCCGTGGGGGGAACACCGGGGAGCTGTTTTTT. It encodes CASSSRGGNTGELFF.